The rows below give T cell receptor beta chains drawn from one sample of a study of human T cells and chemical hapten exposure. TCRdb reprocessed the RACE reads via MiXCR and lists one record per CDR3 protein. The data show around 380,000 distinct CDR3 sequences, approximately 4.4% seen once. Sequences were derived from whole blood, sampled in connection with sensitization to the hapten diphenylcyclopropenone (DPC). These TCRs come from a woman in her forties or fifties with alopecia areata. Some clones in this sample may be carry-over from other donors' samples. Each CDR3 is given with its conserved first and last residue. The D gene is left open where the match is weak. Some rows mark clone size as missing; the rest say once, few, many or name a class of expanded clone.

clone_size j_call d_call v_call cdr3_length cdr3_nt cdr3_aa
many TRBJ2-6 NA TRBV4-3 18 TGCGCCAGCAGCCAAGAGGAGGGCCCGATCTCTGGGGCCAACGTCCTGACTTTC CASSQEEGPISGANVLTF
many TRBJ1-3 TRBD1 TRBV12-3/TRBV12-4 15 TGTGCCAGCCGTGGGACAGGAGACTCCGGAAACACCATATATTTT CASRGTGDSGNTIYF
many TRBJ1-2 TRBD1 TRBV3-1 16 TGTGCCAGCAGCCCCCAGGGGGCGCAACAATCCTATGGCTACACCTTC CASSPQGAQQSYGYTF
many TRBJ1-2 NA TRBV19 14 TGTGCCAGTAGTATCGCGGGAGACTTCTATGGCTACACCTTC CASSIAGDFYGYTF
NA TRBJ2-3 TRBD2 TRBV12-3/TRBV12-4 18 TGTGCCAGCAGTTTAACAGCGGGGGGCCTGAGGACTCCAGATACGCAGTATTTT CASSLTAGGLRTPDTQYF
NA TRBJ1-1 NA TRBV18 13 TGTGCCAGCTCTGGGCAGCAGAACACTGAAGCTTTCTTT CASSGQQNTEAFF
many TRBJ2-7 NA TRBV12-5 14 TGTGCTAGTGGTTTGGGAGAGTACATCTACGAGCAGTACTTC CASGLGEYIYEQYF
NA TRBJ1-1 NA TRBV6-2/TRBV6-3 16 TGTGCCAGCAGTTACGAAGAACAGGACACGAACACTGAAGCTTTCTTT CASSYEEQDTNTEAFF
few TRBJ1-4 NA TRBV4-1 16 TGCGCCAGCAGGCTTTACGACAGGAGATCTAATGAAAAACTGTTTTTT CASRLYDRRSNEKLFF
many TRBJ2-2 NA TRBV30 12 TGTGCCTGGAGTGACAGTCCCGGGGAGCTGTTTTTT CAWSDSPGELFF
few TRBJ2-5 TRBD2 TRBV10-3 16 TGTGCCATCAGTGATCCGGGGGTAGCGGGGGTTGAGACCCAGTACTTC CAISDPGVAGVETQYF
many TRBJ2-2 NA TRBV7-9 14 TGTGCCAGCAGCCCCACAGGGAACACCGGGGAGCTGTTTTTT CASSPTGNTGELFF
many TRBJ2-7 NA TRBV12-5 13 TGTGCTAGTGGTTTGGGGGGGACACGCGAGCAGTACTTC CASGLGGTREQYF
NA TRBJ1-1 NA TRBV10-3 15 TGTGCCATCAGTGAGGGGATTGGGATGAACACTGAAGCTTTCTTT CAISEGIGMNTEAFF
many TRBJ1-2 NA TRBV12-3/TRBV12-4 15 TGTGCCAGCAGCCCCAGCCGCCGTCCCCTATTAGGCTACACCTTC CASSPSRRPLLGYTF
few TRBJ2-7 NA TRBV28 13 TGTGCCAGCACTGACCCGAGCTCCTACGAGCAGTACTTC CASTDPSSYEQYF
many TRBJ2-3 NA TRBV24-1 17 TGTGCCACCAGTGATCGAACCGGGACGGACTTCACAGATACGCAGTATTTT CATSDRTGTDFTDTQYF
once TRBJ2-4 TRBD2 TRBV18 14 TGTGCCAGCCCCCCCGACGGGGGGGGAAACATTCAGTACTTC CASPPDGGGNIQYF
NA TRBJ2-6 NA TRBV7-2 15 TGTGCCAGCAGCCTACAGGGTCAGGGGGCCAACGTCCTGACTTTC CASSLQGQGANVLTF
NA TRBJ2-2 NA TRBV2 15 TGTGCCGTAACTCGGGGGTCAGCCAACACCGGGGAGCTGTTTTTT CAVTRGSANTGELFF
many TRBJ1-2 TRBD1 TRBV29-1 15 TGCAGCGTTGAGGACAGGGCCCGCGCTAACTATGGCTACACCTTC CSVEDRARANYGYTF
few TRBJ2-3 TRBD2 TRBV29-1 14 TGCAGCGCCCCCGGGACTAGCGTAACGGATACGCAGTATTTT CSAPGTSVTDTQYF
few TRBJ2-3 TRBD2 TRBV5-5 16 TGTGCCAGCAGCTTGGTAGTTAGCGGGGGGACAGATACGCAGTATTTT CASSLVVSGGTDTQYF
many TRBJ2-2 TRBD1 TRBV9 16 TGTGCCAGCAGCGTAGCGGGACAGTTGAACACCGGGGAGCTGTTTTTT CASSVAGQLNTGELFF
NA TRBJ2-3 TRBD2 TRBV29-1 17 TGCAGCGTGGGCGGGGGACTAGCGGGAGGCCCCACAGATACGCAGTATTTT CSVGGGLAGGPTDTQYF
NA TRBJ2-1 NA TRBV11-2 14 TGTGCCAGCAGCTTAGGGCTAGCTCGCTCATCTAAGTTCTTC CASSLGLARSSKFF
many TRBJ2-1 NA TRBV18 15 TGTGCCAGCTCACCAAAGGGGGGGACTTACAATGAGCAGTTCTTC CASSPKGGTYNEQFF
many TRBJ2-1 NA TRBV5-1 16 TGCGCCAGCAGCTTAGCCGCCGGCGGAGGGGGCAATGAGCAGTTCTTC CASSLAAGGGGNEQFF
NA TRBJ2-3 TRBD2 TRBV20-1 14 TGCAGTGCTAGCCCGGGACTAGCAACATATACGCAGTATTTT CSASPGLATYTQYF
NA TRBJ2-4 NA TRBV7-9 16 TGTGCCAGCAGCACCAGCGGCCCGATCTCCAAAAACATTCAGTACTTC CASSTSGPISKNIQYF
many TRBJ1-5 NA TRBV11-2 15 TGTGCCAGCAGCTTAGATCCAGGCCGCAATCAGCCCCAGCATTTT CASSLDPGRNQPQHF
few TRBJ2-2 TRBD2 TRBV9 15 TGTGCCAGCAGCCCAGGACTAGCAGTCAGCGGGGAGCTGTTTTTT CASSPGLAVSGELFF
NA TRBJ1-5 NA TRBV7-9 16 TGTGCCAGCAGCCAAAGGGGGGGCTGGAACAATCAGCCCCAGCATTTT CASSQRGGWNNQPQHF
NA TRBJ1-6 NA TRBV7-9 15 TGTGCCAGCAGCGGGGACGGGCTCCTTAATTCACCCCTCCACTTT CASSGDGLLNSPLHF